This T cell receptor (beta chain) was identified in a study of cytomegalovirus exposure and HLA in healthy donors. V dropped 5 bases and J dropped 7; count of bases not matched to a gene: 26. The CDR3 spans 21 residues. Germline-derived CDR1 and CDR2 are KGHSH and LQKENI. Both 60 Vbeta primers and 13 Jbeta primers went into the PCR. This table comes from immunoSEQ multiplex PCR, and its TCRdb copy is limited to in-frame clones, with some not included. The sample has about 130,000 clones, over 60% seen once. This clone has just one count. The clonotype originates from a man in his forties in good health and CMV-seronegative. The material sequenced was PBMCs. The chain links TRBV18 to TRBJ2-7, with 13 bases that match TRBD2. The DNA of the CDR3 is TGTGCCAGCTCAGAGTTCACCATTACCGGGACTAGCGGGAAGGCGGCGGGTGAGCAGTACTTC. It specifies CASSEFTITGTSGKAAGEQYF. The entire variable domain, with the rest obtained from reference TRBV18 and TRBJ2-7, is as follows: NAGVMQNPRHLVRRRGQEARLRCSPMKGHSHVYWYRQLPEEGLKFMVYLQKENIIDESGMPKERFSAEFPKEGPSILRIQQVVRGDSAAYFCASSEFTITGTSGKAAGEQYFGPGTRLTVT.